The 4 T cell receptor beta chains below come from one sample, sequenced in a study of blood T cell repertoires in COVID-19. Repertoires were generated with immunoSEQ multiplex PCR, while TCRdb's copy carries only in-frame clones and drops some. This repertoire shows 200,000 to 250,000 clones, 86% found once; its top ten account for roughly 3.4%. The sequenced sample was PBMCs or T cells enriched from blood (not recorded which). The receptors derive from a woman between 40 and 50 years old with acute COVID-19.

J is TRBJ2-1 and V is TRBV27, with 8 bases matching TRBD2. The ends lost 0 bases at V and 0 bases at J; junction bases unmatched: 4. In germline, CDR1 is MNHEY, CDR2 SMNVEV (reference sequence). The CDR3 totals 17 residues. CDR3 sequence (DNA): TGTGCCAGCAGTTTATCCAGCGGGGGATACTCCTACAATGAGCAGTTCTTC. Amino acids: CASSLSSGGYSYNEQFF.

The chain is built from TRBV30 and TRBJ2-2, with TRBD1 as a possible D gene (6 bases). With 6 bases removed from V and 0 bases from J, the gap between germline ends came to 11 bases. Looked up from germline, CDR1 is GTSNPN and CDR2 is SVGIG (reference sequence). The CDR3 has 14 amino acids. DNA of the CDR3: TGTGCCTGTCAGGGGCGTTCGAACACCGGGGAGCTGTTTTTT. It is translated as CACQGRSNTGELFF.

A single count supports this clone. The chain employs TRBV5-6 and TRBJ2-7, with 7 bases that match TRBD2. The CDR3 has 16 residues. The germline V gene encodes CDR1 SGHDT and CDR2 YYEEEE. Trimming took 2 bases from V and 2 from J; bases not matched to a gene: 10. The CDR3 is CASSFLAGGTPYEQYF. The CDR3 nucleotides read TGTGCCAGCAGCTTTCTGGCCGGGGGGACCCCCTACGAGCAGTACTTC. Complete variable domain (other parts from reference TRBV5-6 and TRBJ2-7): DAGVTQSPTHLIKTRGQQVTLRCSPKSGHDTVSWYQQALGQGPQFIFQYYEEEERQRGNFPDRFSGHQFPNYSSELNVNALLLGDSALYLCASSFLAGGTPYEQYFGPGTRLTVT.

This clone was detected only once. The chain joins TRBV7-3 to TRBJ1-1; perhaps TRBD1 as D (6 bases). Trimming took off 4 bases at V and 0 bases at J, with 15 bases between the two ends. Germline V gene sequence: CDR1 SGHTA, CDR2 FQGTGA. The CDR3 runs 16 residues. CDR3 in amino acids: CASSSDRRGMNTEAFF. CDR3 nucleotide sequence: TGTGCCAGCAGCTCAGACAGGAGAGGAATGAACACTGAAGCTTTCTTT.